Sequencing of this T cell receptor beta chain was carried out in a study of response to subunit inactivated influenza vaccine. TCRdb reprocessed the RT-PCR reads via MiXCR and lists one record per CDR3 protein. The sample contains hundreds of thousands of distinct CDR3 sequences, under 9% of which appear only once. Many counts were recorded for this clonotype. In germline, CDR1 is DFQATT, CDR2 SNEGSKA (reference sequence). V trimming: 3 bases; J trimming: 8 bases; junction bases outside the gene matches: 7. The CDR3 is 13 residues long. Here the sequenced sample was PBMCs from blood, taken less than 25 months after vaccination. The rearrangement joins TRBV20-1 to TRBJ1-1; 9 bases fit TRBD1. The clonotype comes from a man in his fifties or sixties who received an inactivated influenza vaccine. The CDR3 nucleotides are TGCAGTGCTAGGGCGCGGACAGGGGTCGAAGCTTTCTTT. Translation: CSARARTGVEAFF.